This TCR beta chain was found in a study of T cell repertoires in cytomegalovirus infection. TCRdb passed the reads through MiXCR, listing each CDR3 protein once. The sample contains 150,000 to 200,000 distinct CDR3 sequences, approximately 9.6% of which appear only once. This clonotype has a handful of counts. Antigen: not known. V lost 0 bases to trimming and J lost 1 base, with 9 bases between them. Germline V gives CDR1 SGHVS, CDR2 FNYEAQ. The length of the CDR3 is 15 residues. General study findings and limits: It was HLA-C-restricted CMV-specific TCR beta clonotypes that dominated the response ex vivo.

This receptor was identified in a human donor in good health (CMV status not recorded). Some clones in this sample may be carry-over from other donors' samples. Sequenced input: PBMCs. The rearrangement uses TRBV7-6 and TRBJ1-1; possibly TRBD1 for D (5 bases). The CDR3 loop reads CASSLAQGENTEAFF. The DNA of the CDR3 is TGTGCCAGCAGCTTAGCGCAAGGGGAGAACACTGAAGCTTTCTTT.